These 28 T cell receptor beta chains came from one sample sequenced in a study of shared clonotypes between healthy human individuals. Generated by immunoSEQ multiplex PCR, the TCRdb table keeps only in-frame clones and is missing some. The sample carries about 1.1 million clones, roughly 77% recorded once. The sequenced sample was memory CD4+ T cells from PBMCs. Subset in this sample: CD45RA-negative fraction. Every receptor here comes from a man in his late teens or twenties in good health. Some clones in this sample may be carry-over from other donors' samples.

V is TRBV2 and J is TRBJ1-2, with D possibly TRBD1 on 6 matching bases. V was pared by 4 bases and J by 8 bases, with 17 bases between. Germline assignment: CDR1 SNHLY and CDR2 FYNNEI. The CDR3 length is 14 residues. This CDR3 reads CASSVGGLGNGYTF. CDR3 nucleotide sequence: TGTGCCAGCAGTGTCGGGGGGCTCGGTAACGGCTACACCTTC.

This chain links TRBV7-2 with TRBJ1-3, with 9 nucleotides matching TRBD1. Germline CDR1 is SGHTA and CDR2 is FQGNSA. Trimming cost V 5 bases and J 3 bases; bases outside gene matches: 5. The length of the CDR3 is 15 residues. The CDR3 loop reads CASSLQGALGNTIYF. The CDR3 DNA is TGTGCCAGCAGCCTACAGGGGGCGCTTGGAAACACCATATATTTT.

The sample holds many counts of this clone. Other DNA sequences in this specimen translate into the identical CDR3. The chain joins TRBV27 to TRBJ1-1; 7 positions match TRBD1. V gave up 5 bases and J gave up 1 base; unmatched junction bases: 4. CDR1 and CDR2 (germline): MNHEY, SMNVEV (reference sequence). This CDR3 comprises 14 residues. CDR3: CASSLRQGNTEAFF. The CDR3 nucleotides are TGTGCCAGCAGTCTCCGACAGGGGAACACTGAAGCTTTCTTT.

The V call is TRBV6-6, the J call TRBJ2-7; perhaps TRBD1 as D (6 bases). CDR3 length equals 14 residues. V was pared by 6 bases and J by 0 bases, with 12 bases between. Germline CDR1 MNHNY, CDR2 SVGAGI (reference sequence). The CDR3 loop reads CASRRTALSYEQYF. CDR3 bases: TGTGCCAGCAGAAGGACAGCGCTCTCCTACGAGCAGTACTTC.

On this clone itself: The junction shows a germline mismatch at one end, possibly a read error. The V and J genes are TRBV18 and TRBJ2-7, with a tentative D call TRBD2 (7 bases). Germline V lookup: CDR1 KGHSH, CDR2 LQKENI. This CDR3 region has 15 residues. The CDR3 nucleotides read TGTGCCAGCTCACCGACCCCTCCAGCGGGACAAGGGCAAAACTTC. It yields the protein CASSPTPPAGQGQNF.

The chain links TRBV27 to TRBJ2-6; TRBD2 agrees at 12 bases. In germline, CDR1 is MNHEY, CDR2 SMNVEV (reference sequence). V lost 1 base to trimming and J lost 1 base; unmatched junction nucleotides: 2. This CDR3 contains 18 residues. The CDR3, as DNA: TGTGCCAGCAGTTTATATGGACTAGCGGGATCTGGGGCCAACGTCCTGACTTTC. Amino acid sequence: CASSLYGLAGSGANVLTF. The full variable domain, its missing parts supplied by reference TRBV27 and TRBJ2-6, is EAQVTQNPRYLITVTGKKLTVTCSQNMNHEYMSWYRQDPGLGLRQIYYSMNVEVTDKGDVPEGYKVSRKEKRNFPLILESPSPNQTSLYFCASSLYGLAGSGANVLTFGAGSRLTVL.

This clone appeared a few times. V is TRBV18 and J is TRBJ1-2; 8 bases align to TRBD1. The junction had 9 bases not matched to a gene; V was cut back by 4 bases and J by 8 bases. The CDR3 extends over 14 amino acids. Per the germline V gene, CDR1 is KGHSH and CDR2 is LQKENI. This chain's CDR3 is CASSRGTGPRGYTF. CDR3 DNA: TGTGCCAGCTCACGGGGGACAGGCCCTAGAGGCTACACCTTC.

About this clone: The same CDR3 also results from other DNA sequences found in this sample. The chain carries TRBV7-2 and TRBJ1-2; no reliable D call. Trimming took off 5 bases at V and 5 bases at J, with 12 bases between the two ends. Germline CDR1 reads SGHTA; CDR2 reads FQGNSA. The CDR3 runs 13 residues. In DNA form, the CDR3 reads TGTGCCAGCAGCCGGACCGAAGGGTATGGCTACACCTTC. Its translation: CASSRTEGYGYTF.

This chain connects TRBV10-3 to TRBJ2-1; 9 bases line up with TRBD1. With V trimmed by 5 bases and J by 7 bases, 9 bases remained unmatched. Germline V CDR1 and CDR2: ENHRY, SYGVKD. The CDR3 loop spans 15 amino acids. The CDR3 here is CAISTGTGTLNEQFF. In DNA, the CDR3 is TGTGCCATCAGTACCGGGACAGGGACCTTGAATGAGCAGTTCTTC.

The chain links TRBV27 to TRBJ2-5, with D hard to call. The CDR3 contains 12 residues. The V end lost 8 bases, the J end lost 5 bases, and 12 bases lay between the germline ends. CDR1 MNHEY and CDR2 SMNVEV come from the germline V gene (reference sequence). The CDR3 region has the DNA TGTGCCAGCCCCCCTATGTGGGAGACCCAGTACTTC. Residues: CASPPMWETQYF.

The chain links TRBV5-4 to TRBJ2-1; TRBD2 matches 7 bases. The J segment lost 1 base and the V segment lost 2 bases, leaving 3 bases of the junction unmatched. In germline, CDR1 is SGHNT, CDR2 YYREEE (reference sequence). This CDR3 comprises 15 residues. CDR3 sequence reads: CASSFRLASYNEQFF. The CDR3 bases are TGTGCCAGCAGCTTCCGACTAGCATCCTACAATGAGCAGTTCTTC.

The chain has TRBV19 and TRBJ1-5; possibly TRBD1 for D (5 bases). Per germline, CDR1 LNHDA and CDR2 SQIVND (reference sequence). The CDR3 covers 16 residues. The V end was cut by 4 bases, the J end by 0 bases, with 13 bases between. CDR3 sequence: CASSTLGVFSNQPQHF. The CDR3 DNA reads as TGTGCCAGTAGTACTTTGGGGGTATTTAGCAATCAGCCCCAGCATTTT.

V usage is TRBV4-3 and J usage is TRBJ2-1, with D tentatively TRBD1 or TRBD2 (7 bases each). The CDR3 has 15 residues. Germline V CDR1 and CDR2: LGHNA, YSLEER. Trimming cost V 5 bases and J 10 bases, with 21 bases left between them. The CDR3 bases are TGCGCCAGCAGCGCGGCAGGGGGGGCCCCTCGGGAGCAGTTCTTC. This gives the protein CASSAAGGAPREQFF.

This chain joins TRBV13 and TRBJ2-5; D call uncertain. The J call may be incorrect, as the DNA end agrees better with TRBJ2-7. Germline V CDR1 and CDR2: PRHDT, FYEKMQ (reference sequence). The CDR3 has 13 amino acids. CDR3: CASSLVSEYEQYF. Written as DNA, the CDR3 is TGTGCCAGCAGCTTAGTATCGGAGTACGAGCAGTACTTC.

The gene calls are TRBV21-1 and TRBJ2-7. TRBV21-1 is flagged as a pseudogene. This CDR3 has 16 amino acids. CDR3 loop: CASSKGHGGSSYEQYF. As DNA, the CDR3 is TGTGCCAGCAGCAAAGGTCACGGGGGCAGCTCCTACGAGCAGTACTTC.

The chain couples TRBV18 to TRBJ2-1; 10 nucleotides line up with TRBD1. The CDR3 consists of 15 residues. J was trimmed by 7 bases and V by 4 bases; bases with no gene match: 7. Germline loops: CDR1 KGHSH, CDR2 LQKENI. As DNA, the CDR3 is TGTGCCAGCTCACAGGGGACAGGGGCGATAAATGAGCAGTTCTTC. Residues: CASSQGTGAINEQFF.

V gene TRBV11-2 combines with J gene TRBJ1-1; D is unclear. V was pared by 2 bases and J by 1 base, with 14 bases between. Germline V CDR1 and CDR2: SGHAT, FQNNGV. The CDR3 covers 16 residues. CDR3 region: CASSLTFSQQNTEAFF. Here the CDR3 DNA reads TGTGCCAGCAGCTTAACGTTTTCGCAACAGAACACTGAAGCTTTCTTT.

This clone was seen a handful of times. The chain recombines TRBV20-1 with TRBJ2-3; D perhaps matches TRBD1 (5 bases). There are 11 residues in the CDR3. In germline, CDR1 is DFQATT, CDR2 SNEGSKA (reference sequence). V was cut by 4 bases and J by 6 bases, with 8 bases left in between. The CDR3 DNA reads TGCAGTGCTATCCCAGGGGATACGCAGTATTTT. Encoded protein: CSAIPGDTQYF.

In its sample, this clone was seen once. Other DNA sequences of this sample code for an identical CDR3. The chain has TRBV5-1 and TRBJ1-1, with TRBD1 matching 7 bases. J lost 0 bases, V lost 4 bases, and 6 bases had no gene match. The CDR3 has 15 amino acids. CDR1 and CDR2 from the germline V gene are SGHRS and YFSETQ. The CDR3 here is CASSERQGLNTEAFF. The DNA for the CDR3 is TGCGCCAGCAGCGAAAGACAGGGCTTGAACACTGAAGCTTTCTTT.

The rearrangement links TRBV5-6 to TRBJ2-7, with a tentative D call TRBD2 (6 bases). V shed 2 bases and J shed 2 bases, with 17 bases lying between them. The CDR3 loop spans 16 amino acids. Looked up from germline, CDR1 is SGHDT and CDR2 is YYEEEE. The CDR3 DNA reads TGTGCCAGCAGCTTAGGAGGGCAGACTCTCCCCTACGAGCAGTACTTC. Protein product: CASSLGGQTLPYEQYF.

The chain couples TRBV9 to TRBJ2-3; D gene unclear. The length of the CDR3 is 14 residues. Trimming took 0 bases from V and 5 from J, leaving 10 bases between them. Per germline, CDR1 SGDLS and CDR2 YYNGEE. The CDR3, as DNA: TGTGCCAGCAGCGTAGGGGTAGAGAGAGATACGCAGTATTTT. Protein product: CASSVGVERDTQYF.

V is TRBV7-8 and J is TRBJ1-1; possible D gene TRBD1, 5 bases. Germline values: CDR1 SGHVS, CDR2 FQNEAQ. V lost 5 bases, J lost 7 bases, and 17 bases lay in between. The CDR3 has 14 residues. The CDR3 nucleotides are TGTGCCAGCAGCCAAAGTGCGGGGCTCGGTGAAGCTTTCTTT. Translating gives CASSQSAGLGEAFF.

This sequence joins TRBV27 and TRBJ2-2; TRBD1 is a possible D gene (5 bases). The V end was cut by 5 bases, the J end by 3 bases, with 13 bases between. The CDR3 runs 15 residues. The V gene's germline CDR1 is MNHEY and CDR2 SMNVEV (reference sequence). This CDR3 is CASSPWGSYTGELFF. The CDR3, as DNA: TGTGCCAGCAGTCCATGGGGCAGTTACACCGGGGAGCTGTTTTTT.

In this sample, this clone turned up a few times. The chain recombines TRBV7-9 with TRBJ2-5; the match to TRBD2 covers 11 bases. The CDR3 has 16 amino acids. In germline, CDR1 is SEHNR, CDR2 FQNEAQ (reference sequence). With V trimmed by 5 bases and J by 3 bases, 8 bases remained unmatched. The CDR3 sequence is CASSRMGTSGKETQYF. CDR3 in DNA: TGTGCCAGCAGCCGCATGGGGACTAGCGGAAAAGAGACCCAGTACTTC.

In this sample, this clone turned up a few times. Written as DNA, the CDR3 is TGTGCCAGCTCAGACTTTATACGTCGGGGGGGCGCGGGCATTCAGCCCCAGCATTTT. This encodes CASSDFIRRGGAGIQPQHF. J is TRBJ1-5 and V is TRBV18; weak D call: TRBD1 (6 bases). V lost 5 bases and J 6 bases, leaving 29 bases between the germline ends. The germline gives CDR1 KGHSH, CDR2 LQKENI. The CDR3 runs 19 residues.

In nucleotides, the CDR3 is TGTGCCAGCTCGAAAACCCAGGGTAGTTTGTACGAGCAGTACTTC. Its translation: CASSKTQGSLYEQYF. The V gene is TRBV18, the J gene TRBJ2-7; TRBD1 might be the D (5 bases). V was shortened by 6 bases and J by 4 bases, with 19 bases between the two germline ends. Per the germline V gene, CDR1 is KGHSH and CDR2 is LQKENI. This CDR3 comprises 15 residues.

V and J are TRBV7-3 and TRBJ2-3; D is uncertain. This CDR3 contains 14 residues. Trimming shortened V by 4 bases and J by 0 bases, and 8 bases separated the two germline ends. In germline, CDR1 is SGHTA, CDR2 FQGTGA. The CDR3 DNA is TGTGCCAGCAGCTCGTTTCCTAGCACAGATACGCAGTATTTT. It codes for CASSSFPSTDTQYF. Variable domain in full (rest from reference TRBV7-3 and TRBJ2-3): GAGVSQTPSNKVTEKGKYVELRCDPISGHTALYWYRQSLGQGPEFLIYFQGTGAADDSGLPNDRFFAVRPEGSVSTLKIQRTERGDSAVYLCASSSFPSTDTQYFGPGTRLTVL.

The chain joins TRBV11-3 to TRBJ2-5; the D gene is possibly TRBD2 (6 bases). The CDR3 sequence is 14 residues long. V was pared by 5 bases and J by 5 bases, with 15 bases between. Germline-derived CDR1 and CDR2 are SGHNT and YENEEA. The CDR3 reads CASSLNSGTETQYF. The CDR3 DNA follows: TGTGCCAGCAGCCTTAACAGTGGGACTGAGACCCAGTACTTC.